Listed below are T cell receptor beta chains from one sample, sequenced in a study of cytomegalovirus exposure and HLA in healthy donors. Repertoires were generated with immunoSEQ multiplex PCR, while TCRdb's copy carries only in-frame clones and drops some. In the table there are around 130,000 clones, more than 70% of which are singletons. The sequencing input was PBMCs. The receptors stem from a woman aged 30 to 39 in good health and CMV-seronegative. Each CDR3 is given with its conserved first and last residue. Fields, in order: clone size, V gene, J gene, D gene, CDR3 protein, CDR3 DNA. The D gene is left open where the match is weak. Size is omitted from some rows. Given values are once, few, many or a class for expanded clones.

NA	TRBV28	TRBJ1-4	TRBD1	CASSLDRGREKLFF	TGTGCCAGCAGCCTGGACAGGGGGCGAGAAAAACTGTTTTTT
NA	TRBV7-2	TRBJ2-2	NA	CASSYGTGRTGELFF	TGTGCCAGCAGCTACGGCACAGGCAGAACCGGGGAGCTGTTTTTT
once	TRBV27	TRBJ2-7	NA	CASSFAGPYEQYF	TGTGCCAGCAGTTTTGCGGGTCCCTACGAGCAGTACTTC
few	TRBV19	TRBJ1-5	NA	CASRLPGGNQPQHF	TGTGCCAGTAGACTCCCGGGGGGCAATCAGCCCCAGCATTTT
few	TRBV2	TRBJ1-5	NA	CASRTQGGGSQPQHF	TGTGCCAGCAGAACGCAGGGAGGAGGCAGTCAGCCCCAGCATTTT
NA	TRBV18	TRBJ2-7	TRBD2	CASSAGTSGSYEQYF	TGTGCCAGCTCAGCCGGGACTAGCGGCTCCTACGAGCAGTACTTC
NA	TRBV29-1	TRBJ1-2	TRBD1	CSTPGQSVNGGYTF	TGCAGCACACCGGGACAGTCGGTGAATGGTGGCTACACCTTC
NA	TRBV9	TRBJ1-4	NA	CASSPGGGSWEKLFF	TGTGCCAGCAGCCCTGGGGGGGGTTCGTGGGAAAAACTGTTTTTT
NA	TRBV7-2	TRBJ1-1	TRBD1	CASSLPSDRPYTEAFF	TGTGCCAGCAGCTTACCATCGGACAGGCCGTACACTGAAGCTTTCTTT
NA	TRBV5-1	TRBJ2-5	TRBD2	CASRLAGGIQETQYF	TGCGCCAGTAGACTAGCGGGGGGAATCCAAGAGACCCAGTACTTC
NA	TRBV6-6	TRBJ2-5	TRBD2	CASSYVLAGGLETQYF	TGTGCCAGCAGTTACGTTTTAGCGGGGGGGCTGGAGACCCAGTACTTC
NA	TRBV30	TRBJ2-5	NA	CAYAGQPQETQYF	TGTGCCTATGCGGGACAGCCACAAGAGACCCAGTACTTC
NA	TRBV4-1	TRBJ1-2	NA	CASSRRGGYTF	TGCGCCAGCAGCCGCCGGGGGGGCTACACCTTC
few	TRBV12-5	TRBJ2-3	TRBD2	CASGLVAGGLVDTQYF	TGTGCTAGTGGTTTGGTTGCGGGGGGGCTTGTAGATACGCAGTATTTT
NA	TRBV6-5	TRBJ1-1	NA	CASSLGEDTEAFF	TGTGCCAGCAGTTTGGGGGAGGACACTGAAGCTTTCTTT
few	TRBV13	TRBJ1-2	TRBD1	CASSEDRADGYTF	TGTGCCAGCAGCGAAGACAGGGCGGATGGCTACACCTTC
NA	TRBV7-2	TRBJ1-1	NA	CASSSRLEGWGAFF	TGTGCCAGCAGCTCCCGGTTGGAGGGATGGGGGGCTTTCTTT
NA	TRBV6-4	TRBJ2-3	TRBD2	CASSDSGGATDTQYF	TGTGCCAGCAGTGATAGCGGGGGGGCCACAGATACGCAGTATTTT
NA	TRBV4-1	TRBJ2-1	TRBD2	CASSQAGLAGGPGNEQFF	TGCGCCAGCAGCCAAGCGGGGCTAGCGGGGGGGCCAGGCAATGAGCAGTTCTTC
NA	TRBV4-1	TRBJ1-1	NA	CASSQGSGMNTEAFF	TGCGCCAGCAGCCAAGGGTCCGGTATGAACACTGAAGCTTTCTTT
NA	TRBV18	TRBJ2-1	TRBD2	CASSSRTSGGDNEQFF	TGTGCCAGCTCATCAAGGACTAGCGGGGGGGACAATGAGCAGTTCTTC
NA	TRBV19	TRBJ1-1	NA	CASSMLRNTEAFF	TGTGCCAGTAGTATGTTGAGGAACACTGAAGCTTTCTTT
NA	TRBV5-1	TRBJ1-3	NA	CASSLQASSGNTIYF	TGCGCCAGCAGCTTGCAGGCGAGCTCTGGAAACACCATATATTTT
NA	TRBV18	TRBJ1-1	NA	CASSPPVPVNTEAFF	TGTGCCAGCTCACCACCCGTTCCGGTAAACACTGAAGCTTTCTTT
NA	TRBV19	TRBJ1-5	NA	CASSILGPGQPQHF	TGTGCCAGTAGTATTTTGGGTCCGGGTCAGCCCCAGCATTTT
NA	TRBV28	TRBJ2-7	TRBD1	CASSLRTGGPLHEQYF	TGTGCCAGCAGTTTAAGGACAGGGGGCCCTCTCCACGAGCAGTACTTC
NA	TRBV5-1	TRBJ2-2	NA	CASRSWGGRPGELFF	TGCGCCAGCAGGTCCTGGGGGGGGCGCCCCGGGGAGCTGTTTTTT
NA	TRBV4-1	TRBJ2-3	TRBD2	CASSLKGAGGPEDTQYF	TGCGCCAGCAGCCTAAAGGGGGCGGGGGGGCCAGAAGATACGCAGTATTTT
NA	TRBV19	TRBJ1-1	NA	CASSTDSSISLNTEAFF	TGTGCCAGTAGTACGGACAGCTCGATCAGTTTAAACACTGAAGCTTTCTTT
NA	TRBV27	TRBJ2-4	NA	CASSLTWGDIQYF	TGTGCCAGCAGTCTGACCTGGGGGGACATTCAGTACTTC
NA	TRBV7-9	TRBJ2-7	NA	CASSDGHPYEQYF	TGTGCCAGCAGCGACGGACATCCCTACGAGCAGTACTTC
once	TRBV12-5	TRBJ2-7	NA	CASGSRGSLLGEQYF	TGTGCTAGTGGTTCCCGAGGCTCCCTCCTAGGCGAGCAGTACTTC
NA	TRBV27	TRBJ1-4	TRBD1	CASSSPSGTGGEKLFF	TGTGCCAGCAGTTCTCCTTCCGGGACAGGGGGTGAAAAACTGTTTTTT
NA	TRBV6-6	TRBJ2-6	NA	CASSYAASGANVLTF	TGTGCCAGCAGTTACGCGGCCTCTGGGGCCAACGTCCTGACTTTC
NA	TRBV27	TRBJ1-2	TRBD1	CASRDRGYNYGYTF	TGTGCCAGCCGCGACAGGGGGTACAACTATGGCTACACCTTC